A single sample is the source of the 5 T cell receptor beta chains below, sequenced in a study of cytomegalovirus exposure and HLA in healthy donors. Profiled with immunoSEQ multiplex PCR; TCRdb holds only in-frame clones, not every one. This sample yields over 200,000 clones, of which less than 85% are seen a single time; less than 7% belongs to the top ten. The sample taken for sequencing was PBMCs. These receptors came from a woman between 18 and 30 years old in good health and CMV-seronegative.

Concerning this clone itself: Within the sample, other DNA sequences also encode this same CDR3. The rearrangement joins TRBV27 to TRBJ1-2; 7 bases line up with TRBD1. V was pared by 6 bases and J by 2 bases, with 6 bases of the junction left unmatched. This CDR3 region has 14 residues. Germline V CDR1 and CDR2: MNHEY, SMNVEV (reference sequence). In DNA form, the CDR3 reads TGTGCCAGCAGCCCTCCGGGACAGAACTATGGCTACACCTTC. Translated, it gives CASSPPGQNYGYTF.

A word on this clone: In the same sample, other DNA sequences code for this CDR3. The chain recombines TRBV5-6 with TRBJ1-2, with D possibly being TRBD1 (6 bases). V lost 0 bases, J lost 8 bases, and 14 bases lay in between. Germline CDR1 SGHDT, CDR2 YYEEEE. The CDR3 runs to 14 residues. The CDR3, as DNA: TGTGCCAGCAGCTTGGGGCCAGGGGAGAGGGGCTACACCTTC. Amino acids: CASSLGPGERGYTF.

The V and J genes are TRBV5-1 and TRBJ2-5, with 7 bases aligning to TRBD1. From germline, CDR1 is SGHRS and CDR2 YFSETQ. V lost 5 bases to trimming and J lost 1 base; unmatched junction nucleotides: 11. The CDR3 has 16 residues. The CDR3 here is CASSPQGPDSQETQYF. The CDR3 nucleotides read TGCGCCAGCAGTCCACAGGGGCCTGACAGCCAAGAGACCCAGTACTTC.

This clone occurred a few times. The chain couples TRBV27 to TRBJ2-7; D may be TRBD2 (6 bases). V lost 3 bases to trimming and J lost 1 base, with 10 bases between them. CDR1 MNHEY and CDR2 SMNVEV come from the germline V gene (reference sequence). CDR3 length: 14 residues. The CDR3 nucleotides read TGTGCCAGCAGTTTCGGGGGACTTTCCTACGAGCAGTACTTC. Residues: CASSFGGLSYEQYF.

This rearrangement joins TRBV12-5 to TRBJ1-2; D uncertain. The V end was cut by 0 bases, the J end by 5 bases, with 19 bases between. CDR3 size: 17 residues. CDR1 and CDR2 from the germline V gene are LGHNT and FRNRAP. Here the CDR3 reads CASGLVLPSAPEYGYTF. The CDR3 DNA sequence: TGTGCTAGTGGTTTGGTACTTCCCTCCGCCCCCGAATATGGCTACACCTTC.